The sample holds many counts of the clone carrying this TCR beta chain. The target antigen is unknown. The data belong to a study of identical twins. Study results and caveats: Models underestimated out-of-frame TCR alpha sharing in monozygotic twins.

Germline V gene data show CDR1 as MDHEN and CDR2 as SYDVKM. Trimming removed 7 bases at V and 4 bases at J, with 19 bases between. CDR3 length: 16 residues. TCRdb passed the 5' RACE reads through MiXCR, listing each CDR3 protein once. Of about 200,000 distinct CDR3 sequences in the sample, about 10% were seen once. The chain recombines TRBV28 with TRBJ2-2; D could derive from TRBD1 or TRBD2 (5 bases each). The clonotype was recovered from a man aged 50 to 59 in good health. The sequencing sample was made of memory T cells sorted from blood. DNA of the CDR3: TGTGCCAGCACTACCGGGACCACTGCAAGCACCGGGGAGCTGTTTTTT. Encoded protein: CASTTGTTASTGELFF.